This passage covers 25 T cell receptor beta chains from one sample sequenced in a study of T-cell memory formation after mild COVID-19. TCRdb re-called the 5' RACE reads with MiXCR, one entry per CDR3 protein. The sample yields fewer than 250,000 distinct CDR3 sequences, just over 15% seen once. Source material: PBMCs or a T cell subset sorted from them (not recorded which). The source is an adult woman who had mild COVID-19 (a few samples of this study predate the infection). Cell type and time point are not known.

This clonotype was counted only a few times. This sequence joins TRBV5-1 and TRBJ2-1; 9 bases are shared with TRBD1. Trimming took 2 bases from V and 4 from J; bases not matched to a gene: 4. The CDR3 covers 15 residues. The germline V gene encodes CDR1 SGHRS and CDR2 YFSETQ. The CDR3 nucleotides read TGCGCCAGCAGCTTACCGGGACAGGGATACAATGAGCAGTTCTTC. Translating it yields CASSLPGQGYNEQFF.

This rearrangement joins TRBV20-1 to TRBJ2-5; D is perhaps TRBD2 (5 bases). This CDR3 comprises 15 residues. Germline V gene data show CDR1 as DFQATT and CDR2 as SNEGSKA (reference sequence). V was clipped by 6 bases and J by 2 bases, with 19 bases between them. In DNA form, the CDR3 reads TGCAGTGCCCTCCCCCTGGTAGCGCGACAAGAGACCCAGTACTTC. Encoded protein: CSALPLVARQETQYF.

CDR3 sequence: CASSFTGQGSAEQYF. As DNA, the CDR3 is TGTGCCAGCAGTTTTACGGGACAGGGGTCTGCCGAGCAGTACTTC. The chain couples TRBV12-3 or TRBV12-4 to TRBJ2-7, with 10 bases aligning to TRBD1. The V segment lost 3 bases and the J segment 6 bases; nucleotides outside the gene matches: 8. This CDR3 spans 15 amino acids.

The chain recombines TRBV10-3 with TRBJ2-1, with 8 bases aligning to TRBD2. This CDR3 is built from 16 residues. Germline CDR1 is ENHRY and CDR2 is SYGVKD. V lost 4 bases, J lost 5 bases, and 10 bases stayed unmatched. This CDR3 reads CAISGLAGRTHNEQFF. The CDR3 DNA is TGTGCCATCAGTGGTTTAGCGGGACGAACTCACAATGAGCAGTTCTTC.

This clonotype showed up just a few times. The chain has TRBV5-1 and TRBJ2-1; tentatively, D is TRBD1 (5 bases). Germline V CDR1 and CDR2: SGHRS, YFSETQ. Trimming stripped 4 bases from V and 8 bases from J, with 16 bases between. The CDR3 sequence is 14 residues long. The chain's CDR3 is CASSARQLGDEQFF. CDR3 coding DNA: TGCGCCAGCAGCGCAAGACAGCTAGGGGATGAGCAGTTCTTC.

The chain has TRBV10-3 and TRBJ2-7, with TRBD1 matching over 8 bases. CDR3 length equals 14 residues. The V segment lost 2 bases and the J segment 0 bases; nucleotides outside the gene matches: 0. Germline V gene data show CDR1 as ENHRY and CDR2 as SYGVKD. CDR3 sequence (DNA): TGTGCCATCAGTGAGGACAGGGGCTCCTACGAGCAGTACTTC. Translation: CAISEDRGSYEQYF.

This chain joins TRBV11-2 and TRBJ2-3, with 10 positions matching TRBD2. There are 15 residues in the CDR3. The germline gives CDR1 SGHAT, CDR2 FQNNGV. Trimming at V came to 6 bases and at J to 9 bases, leaving 12 bases not matched to a gene. The CDR3 DNA sequence: TGTGCCAGCAGAGAAGGACTAGCGGTAGGGCAAACGCAGTATTTT. It specifies CASREGLAVGQTQYF.

This clonotype was seen a handful of times. The rearrangement uses TRBV7-3 and TRBJ2-5, with a possible D match to TRBD2 (5 bases). Germline CDR1 is SGHTA and CDR2 is FQGTGA. This CDR3 is built from 13 residues. V was shortened by 5 bases and J by 7 bases, with 14 bases between the two germline ends. The CDR3 bases are TGTGCCAGCAGCCAAAAGGCCCGGGGGACCCAGTACTTC. It codes for CASSQKARGTQYF.

The table lists this clonotype with a count of one. The V gene is TRBV7-2, the J gene TRBJ2-1; TRBD1 matches 8 bases. The J segment lost 0 bases and the V segment lost 4 bases, leaving 5 bases of the junction unmatched. CDR3 size: 16 residues. From germline, CDR1 is SGHTA and CDR2 FQGNSA. CDR3 in amino acids: CASSSDRACSYNEQFF. The DNA for the CDR3 is TGTGCCAGCAGCTCGGACAGGGCTTGCTCCTACAATGAGCAGTTCTTC.

The rearrangement joins TRBV12-3 or TRBV12-4 to TRBJ1-5; no clear D. The CDR3 loop spans 14 amino acids. The V end lost 6 bases, the J end lost 4 bases, and 13 bases lay between the germline ends. The CDR3 region is CASRQEGTNQPQHF. The CDR3 DNA sequence: TGTGCCAGCAGGCAGGAAGGAACTAATCAGCCCCAGCATTTT.

This clonotype was picked up a small number of times. J is TRBJ2-3 and V is TRBV10-3, with TRBD2 identical over 10 bases. J lost 7 bases, V lost 3 bases, and 10 bases had no gene match. Germline CDR1 reads ENHRY; CDR2 reads SYGVKD. CDR3 length equals 16 residues. DNA of the CDR3: TGTGCCATCAGTGATGAGCGAGCGGGGGGGCCATATACGCAGTATTTT. The encoded protein is CAISDERAGGPYTQYF.

In its sample, this clonotype was seen a few times. The chain links TRBV6-2 or TRBV6-3 to TRBJ2-7; TRBD2 matches at 8 bases. Germline V CDR1 and CDR2: MNHEY, SVGEGT. This CDR3 region has 15 residues. The ends lost 2 bases at V and 1 base at J; junction bases unmatched: 4. Written as DNA, the CDR3 is TGTGCCAGCAGTTACAAGACGGGAGGGTCCTACGAGCAGTACTTC. Translation: CASSYKTGGSYEQYF.

This clonotype turned up a few times. The V and J genes are TRBV20-1 and TRBJ2-1; 12 nucleotides match TRBD2. J lost 6 bases, V lost 2 bases, and 5 bases had no gene match. Germline CDR1 and CDR2: DFQATT and SNEGSKA (reference sequence). The length of the CDR3 is 15 residues. The CDR3 region has the DNA TGCAGTGCTAGAATACTAGCGGGGGGTCGCAATGAGCAGTTCTTC. Translated: CSARILAGGRNEQFF.

This clonotype came up a few times. The chain carries TRBV25-1 and TRBJ2-5, with TRBD1 as a possible D gene (5 bases). CDR1 MGHDK and CDR2 SYGVNS come from the germline V gene. V dropped 1 base and J dropped 6 bases, with 6 bases sitting between them. There are 12 residues in the CDR3. The CDR3 DNA reads TGTGCCAGCAGTGAATGGACACAGACCCAGTACTTC. Its translation: CASSEWTQTQYF.

The chain carries TRBV5-1 and TRBJ2-1; tentative D call: TRBD2 (6 bases). In germline, CDR1 is SGHRS, CDR2 YFSETQ. The CDR3 sequence is 11 residues long. Between the trimmed V and J ends, which lost 10 bases and 7 bases, there was a span of 12 bases. CDR3 residues: CASGSTNEQFF. CDR3 DNA sequence: TGCGCCTCCGGGAGTACTAATGAGCAGTTCTTC.

The sample holds a few counts of this clonotype. The chain links TRBV4-1 to TRBJ2-1; D is ambiguous. Germline values: CDR1 MGHRA, CDR2 YSYEKL. CDR3 length: 15 residues. The V end lost 0 bases, the J end lost 2 bases, and 8 bases lay between the germline ends. DNA of the CDR3: TGCGCCAGCAGCCAAGACTATACCGCCTACAATGAGCAGTTCTTC. Amino acids: CASSQDYTAYNEQFF.

The V gene is TRBV14, the J gene TRBJ2-7; no reliable D call. The CDR3 has 16 residues. Trimming cost V 0 bases and J 8 bases, with 20 bases left between them. Germline V gene data show CDR1 as SGHDN and CDR2 as FVKESK. CDR3: CASSQDTVKFLRKQYF. As DNA, the CDR3 is TGTGCCAGCAGCCAAGATACGGTTAAATTTCTCAGGAAGCAGTACTTC.

The chain has TRBV5-1 and TRBJ2-1; 11 nucleotides line up with TRBD2. This CDR3 comprises 15 residues. From germline, CDR1 is SGHRS and CDR2 YFSETQ. The J segment lost 4 bases and the V segment lost 4 bases, leaving 4 bases of the junction unmatched. This CDR3 reads CASSIGTSGYNEQFF. DNA of the CDR3: TGCGCCAGCAGCATCGGGACTAGCGGTTACAATGAGCAGTTCTTC.

The J gene is TRBJ2-7, the V gene TRBV5-1; 11 bases are shared with TRBD2. CDR3 length equals 17 residues. CDR1 is SGHRS, CDR2 YFSETQ, per germline. The V and J ends lost 0 bases and 2 bases, in that order; junction bases with no gene match: 7. The CDR3 nucleotides read TGCGCCAGCAGCTTGGACGGTCGTAGCGGGGGGGCCTACGAGCAGTACTTC. Its translation is CASSLDGRSGGAYEQYF.

The genes are TRBV7-6 and TRBJ2-7; TRBD2 matches at 12 bases. Germline V gene sequence: CDR1 SGHVS, CDR2 FNYEAQ. Trimming took 6 bases from V and 5 from J; bases not matched to a gene: 8. The CDR3 extends over 15 amino acids. DNA of the CDR3: TGTGCCAGCAGTCTCGGACTAGCGGGAACACACGAGCAGTACTTC. This codes for CASSLGLAGTHEQYF.

This clonotype was detected a few times. The chain couples TRBV7-2 to TRBJ1-2, with D unclear. The V gene's germline CDR1 is SGHTA and CDR2 FQGNSA. V was pared by 5 bases and J by 2 bases, with 15 bases between. The CDR3 contains 15 residues. CDR3 bases: TGTGCCAGCAGCATCGGATTGGGGAAGAACTATGGCTACACCTTC. This sequence encodes CASSIGLGKNYGYTF.

The chain recombines TRBV6-2 or TRBV6-3 with TRBJ2-3, with 9 positions matching TRBD2. The length of the CDR3 is 15 residues. The V gene end was trimmed by 6 bases and the J gene end by 8 bases; junction bases not matched to a gene: 12. Germline V gene sequence: CDR1 MNHEY, CDR2 SVGEGT. The CDR3 protein is CASSWGTSRLGTQYF. CDR3 nucleotide sequence: TGTGCCAGCAGCTGGGGGACTAGCAGGTTGGGTACGCAGTATTTT.

The rearrangement joins TRBV24-1 to TRBJ1-2; possibly TRBD1 for D (6 bases). Trimming cost V 5 bases and J 7 bases, with 10 bases left between them. This CDR3 contains 12 residues. The germline V gene encodes CDR1 KGHDR and CDR2 SFDVKD. The CDR3: CATSVQGLGYTF. In DNA form, the CDR3 reads TGTGCCACCAGTGTACAGGGACTTGGCTACACCTTC.

This clonotype was found a few times. The V and J genes are TRBV14 and TRBJ2-5; D gene ambiguous. Germline V gene data show CDR1 as SGHDN and CDR2 as FVKESK. This CDR3 contains 14 residues. Trimming left V 6 bases short and J 1 base short, with 12 bases between. The CDR3 region is CASSLRWAQETQYF. For the CDR3, the DNA is TGTGCCAGCAGTCTTAGATGGGCCCAAGAGACCCAGTACTTC.

This clonotype came up a few times. The chain has TRBV6-6 and TRBJ2-5; D might be TRBD2 (5 bases). The CDR3 has 13 residues. V lost 2 bases and J 7 bases, leaving 11 bases between the germline ends. CDR1 is MNHNY, CDR2 SVGAGI, per germline (reference sequence). The CDR3 here is CASSYQDEGTQYF. CDR3 bases: TGTGCCAGCAGTTACCAGGATGAGGGGACCCAGTACTTC.